These 3 T cell receptor beta chains were all obtained from the same sample, sequenced in a study of blood T cell repertoires in COVID-19. Repertoires were generated with immunoSEQ multiplex PCR, while TCRdb's copy carries only in-frame clones and drops some. The sample includes about 170,000 clones, 85% of them seen just once. Sequencing was performed on peripheral blood. The source of these receptors is a human donor with acute or convalescent COVID-19. The donor label of this sample is uncertain.

The V call is TRBV3-1 (or the pseudogene TRBV3-2), the J call TRBJ1-5; the D gene is possibly TRBD1 (6 bases). This CDR3 contains 15 residues. With 0 bases removed from V and 6 bases from J, the gap between germline ends came to 12 bases. Germline CDR1 is LGHDT and CDR2 is YNNKEL (reference sequence). The CDR3 loop reads CASSQEPGVSQPQHF. CDR3 nucleotides: TGTGCCAGCAGCCAAGAACCAGGGGTTAGTCAGCCCCAGCATTTT.

The chain carries TRBV7-9 and TRBJ1-3; the D is unclear. The CDR3 is 15 residues long. Trimming pared 1 base from V and 0 bases from J, leaving 7 bases between. Germline CDR1 and CDR2: SEHNR and FQNEAQ (reference sequence). Here the CDR3 reads CASSLVASSGNTIYF. The CDR3 DNA reads as TGTGCCAGCAGCTTAGTGGCAAGCTCTGGAAACACCATATATTTT.

This clone was counted between two and nine times. The chain carries TRBV29-1 and TRBJ2-2, with D tentatively TRBD2 (5 bases). CDR3 size: 15 residues. Germline V CDR1 and CDR2: SQVTM, ANQGSEA. Trimming cost V 3 bases and J 0 bases, with 11 bases left between them. The CDR3: CSVERAQANTGELFF. The CDR3 DNA reads as TGCAGCGTTGAGAGGGCCCAGGCGAACACCGGGGAGCTGTTTTTT.